This T cell receptor (beta chain) was obtained from a study of shared clonotypes between healthy human individuals. Measured with immunoSEQ multiplex PCR; TCRdb has only the in-frame clones, and not every one. The table lists hundreds of thousands of clones, 75% to 85% of them singletons. CDR3 length: 15 amino acids. The germline V gene encodes CDR1 MNHEY and CDR2 SMNVEV (reference sequence). V was pared by 5 bases and J by 0 bases, with 14 bases between. Among the donors, all were Caucasian adults who lived in Nashville, Tennessee. The V call is TRBV27, the J call TRBJ2-7; D remains ambiguous. Material for sequencing was PBMCs. The sequence came from a woman between 35 and 50 years old in good health. Some clones in this sample may be carry-over from other donors' samples. CDR3 region: CASSLDVGSSYEQYF. CDR3 sequence (DNA): TGTGCCAGCAGTCTGGACGTGGGAAGCTCCTACGAGCAGTACTTC.